A single T cell receptor beta chain is shown here with its context. Trimming pared 4 bases from V and 7 bases from J, leaving 4 bases between. From germline, CDR1 is SQVTM and CDR2 ANQGSEA. The CDR3 runs to 10 residues. These data come from a study of CD8 T cells in Susac syndrome. The RNA input was roughly 0.45 to 1 ug, and it was reverse transcribed with random hexamers. MiXCR was run by TCRdb on the immunoSEQ multiplex PCR reads, yielding one entry per CDR3 protein. The sample holds about 80,000 distinct CDR3 sequences, about 93% seen once. This sequence was found in a human donor with Susac syndrome. This chain connects TRBV29-1 to TRBJ1-4; D ambiguous. The specimen was CD8+ T cells from PBMCs. The CDR3: CSVGVEKLFF. The DNA for the CDR3 is TGCAGCGTTGGGGTTGAAAAACTGTTTTTT.